These T cell receptor beta chains were read from a single sample in a study of Graves' ophthalmopathy and Graves' hyperthyroidism. One entry per CDR3 protein results from TCRdb running MiXCR on the multiplex PCR reads. The table has 300,000 to 450,000 distinct CDR3 sequences, about 18% seen once; the top ten hold 2.4%. Sample: peripheral blood. Every receptor here comes from an adult woman with stable Graves' hyperthyroidism. CDR3s include the opening cysteine and the closing phenylalanine or tryptophan. The D gene is left open where the match is weak. Clone size appears in some rows only: once, few, many, or a class for an expanded clone.

v_gene	j_gene	abundance	d_gene	CDR3aa	CDR3nt
TRBV7-3	TRBJ1-1	many	.	CASSSQGSTEAFF	TGTGCCAGCAGCTCGCAGGGAAGCACTGAAGCTTTCTTT
TRBV19	TRBJ1-3	.	.	CASNSGTYGNTIYF	TGTGCCAGTAATTCCGGGACATATGGAAACACCATATATTTT
TRBV20-1	TRBJ1-1	.	.	CSARRVGEAEAFF	TGCAGTGCTAGGCGCGTGGGGGAGGCTGAAGCTTTCTTT
TRBV6-1	TRBJ1-2	many	.	CASSELQGYGYTF	TGTGCCAGCAGTGAACTACAGGGCTATGGCTACACCTTC
TRBV6-1	TRBJ2-2	.	.	CASRDSNTGKLFF	TGTGCCAGCCGGGACTCTAACACCGGGAAGCTGTTTTTT
TRBV13	TRBJ1-5	many	.	CASSLGRSGQPQHF	TGTGCCAGCAGCTTAGGGCGGTCTGGACAGCCCCAGCATTTT
TRBV12-3/TRBV12-4	TRBJ2-7	many	TRBD2	CASSLARSRPSGRWEQYF	TGTGCCAGCAGTTTAGCGCGTTCGCGGCCTAGCGGGAGGTGGGAGCAGTACTTC
TRBV12-3/TRBV12-4	TRBJ1-1	many	TRBD1	CASSLGQGNTEAFF	TGTGCCAGCAGTCTCGGACAGGGGAACACTGAAGCTTTCTTT
TRBV28	TRBJ2-7	many	TRBD1	CASSYLGQGTEQYF	TGTGCCAGCAGTTATTTGGGACAGGGAACCGAGCAGTACTTC
TRBV5-6	TRBJ2-7	many	TRBD2	CASSWGTSGSYEQYF	TGTGCCAGCAGCTGGGGGACTAGCGGTTCCTACGAGCAGTACTTC
TRBV12-3/TRBV12-4	TRBJ2-7	many	.	CASSQPVRGIDEQYF	TGTGCCAGCAGCCAACCGGTTCGAGGGATTGACGAGCAGTACTTC
TRBV4-2	TRBJ2-7	.	TRBD2	CASSPGTSNEQYF	TGTGCCAGCAGCCCTGGGACTAGCAACGAGCAGTACTTC
TRBV11-3	TRBJ2-7	many	TRBD2	CASSFSGRTGEQYF	TGTGCCAGCAGCTTTAGCGGGAGAACGGGCGAGCAGTACTTC
TRBV24-1	TRBJ2-7	many	.	CATSDLIKDWTYYPYEQYF	TGTGCCACCAGTGATTTAATAAAAGATTGGACATACTACCCCTACGAGCAGTACTTC